The next 5 T cell receptor beta chains were all read from a single sample in a study of blood T cell repertoires in COVID-19. Assay used: immunoSEQ multiplex PCR; TCRdb lists only in-frame clones, some missing. Among 70,000 to 90,000 clones listed, around 87% were seen once. The sample comprised peripheral blood. The source is a man older than 75 with active or convalescent COVID-19.

The gene calls are TRBV5-1 and TRBJ1-5, with D perhaps TRBD1 (6 bases). The CDR3 sequence is 14 residues long. Deletions cut 1 base from V and 5 bases from J, with 10 bases between. The germline gives CDR1 SGHRS, CDR2 YFSETQ. The CDR3 coding sequence is TGCGCCAGCAGCTTGAGGGCAGGGGATCAGCCCCAGCATTTT. Protein sequence: CASSLRAGDQPQHF.

The chain has TRBV7-8 and TRBJ1-5; 12 bases match TRBD1. This CDR3 region has 20 residues. CDR1 SGHVS and CDR2 FQNEAQ come from the germline V gene. V shed 2 bases, J shed 3 bases, and the junction held 14 bases outside the gene matches. The CDR3 nucleotides read TGTGCCAGCAGCTTAATGCCTTGGGACAGGGGGCGCGGGTCCAATCAGCCCCAGCATTTT. This codes for CASSLMPWDRGRGSNQPQHF.

The chain joins TRBV21-1 to TRBJ2-2; TRBD2 reflects the table's D call only, with no check against the DNA. TRBV21-1 is a pseudogene segment. The CDR3 has 19 residues. The CDR3 is CASSKGYGGPLELTGELFF. The DNA of the CDR3 is TGTGCCAGCAGCAAGGGGTATGGAGGGCCTCTGGAACTCACCGGGGAGCTGTTTTTT.

The chain is built from TRBV5-4 and TRBJ2-1; TRBD1 is a possible D gene (6 bases). CDR1 and CDR2 (germline): SGHNT, YYREEE (reference sequence). V was shortened by 2 bases and J by 5 bases, with 8 bases between the two germline ends. The CDR3 is 13 residues long. The CDR3 reads CASSFRDNNEQFF. CDR3 nucleotide sequence: TGTGCCAGCAGCTTCCGGGACAACAATGAGCAGTTCTTC.

With regard to this clone: Other nucleotide sequences in the sample specify the same CDR3. V is TRBV24-1 and J is TRBJ2-1; TRBD1 might be the D (6 bases). V dropped 7 bases and J dropped 3 bases, with 6 bases sitting between them. The V gene's germline CDR1 is KGHDR and CDR2 SFDVKD. The CDR3 is 12 residues long. CDR3 loop: CATRDSYNEQFF. The DNA for the CDR3 is TGTGCCACCAGGGACAGCTACAATGAGCAGTTCTTC.